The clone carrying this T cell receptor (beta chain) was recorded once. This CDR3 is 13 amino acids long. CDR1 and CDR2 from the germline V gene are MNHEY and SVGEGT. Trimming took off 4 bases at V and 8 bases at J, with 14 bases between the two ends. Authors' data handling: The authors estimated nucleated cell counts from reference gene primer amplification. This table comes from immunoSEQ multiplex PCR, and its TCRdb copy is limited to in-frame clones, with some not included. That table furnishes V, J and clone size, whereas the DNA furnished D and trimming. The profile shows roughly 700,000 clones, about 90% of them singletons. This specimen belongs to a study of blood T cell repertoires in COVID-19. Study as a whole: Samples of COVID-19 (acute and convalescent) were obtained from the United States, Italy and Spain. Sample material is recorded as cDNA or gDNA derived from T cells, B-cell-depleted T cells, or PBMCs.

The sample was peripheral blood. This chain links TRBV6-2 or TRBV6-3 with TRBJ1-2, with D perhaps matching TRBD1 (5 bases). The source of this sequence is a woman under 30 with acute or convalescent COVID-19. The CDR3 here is CASSFRQPRGYTF. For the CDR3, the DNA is TGTGCCAGCAGTTTCCGACAGCCACGGGGCTACACCTTC.